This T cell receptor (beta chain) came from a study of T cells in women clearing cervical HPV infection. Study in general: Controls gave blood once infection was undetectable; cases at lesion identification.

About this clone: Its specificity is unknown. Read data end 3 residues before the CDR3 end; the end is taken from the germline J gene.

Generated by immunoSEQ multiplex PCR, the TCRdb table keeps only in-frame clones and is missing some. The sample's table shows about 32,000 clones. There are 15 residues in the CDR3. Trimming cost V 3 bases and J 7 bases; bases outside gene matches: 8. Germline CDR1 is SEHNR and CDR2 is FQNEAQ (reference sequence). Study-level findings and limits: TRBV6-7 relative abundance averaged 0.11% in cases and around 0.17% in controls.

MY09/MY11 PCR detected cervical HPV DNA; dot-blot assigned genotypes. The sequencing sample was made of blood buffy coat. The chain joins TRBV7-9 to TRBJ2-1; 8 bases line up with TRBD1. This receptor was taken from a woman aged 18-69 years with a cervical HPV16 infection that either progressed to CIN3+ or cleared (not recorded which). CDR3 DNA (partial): TGTGCCAGCAGCTTTCCGGGACAGGTAAAGAATGAG. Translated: CASSFPGQVKNE. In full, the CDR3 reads CASSFPGQVKNEQFF.